The 13 T cell receptor beta chains presented below share a single source sample, sequenced in a study of blood T cell repertoires in COVID-19. The table came from immunoSEQ multiplex PCR; TCRdb's copy has only in-frame clones and leaves some out. The sample consists of under 500,000 clones, about 85% of them appearing once. The sequenced material came from PBMCs or T cells enriched from blood (not recorded which). All receptors derive from a woman between 18 and 29 years old with acute COVID-19.

In its sample, this clone was seen a few times. The chain couples TRBV7-2 to TRBJ2-3; D ambiguous. This CDR3 spans 15 amino acids. The V end lost 1 base, the J end lost 5 bases, and 13 bases lay between the germline ends. The V gene's germline CDR1 is SGHTA and CDR2 FQGNSA. CDR3 in amino acids: CASSLGGERIDTQYF. The CDR3 DNA follows: TGTGCCAGCAGCTTAGGTGGCGAGAGGATAGATACGCAGTATTTT.

The chain joins TRBV5-5 to TRBJ1-1, with D maybe TRBD1 (5 bases). The CDR3 has 14 residues. CDR1 and CDR2 (germline): SGHKS, YYEKEE (reference sequence). Trimming pared 7 bases from V and 6 bases from J, leaving 19 bases between. CDR3 sequence reads: CASARIGGVAEAFF. For the CDR3, the DNA is TGTGCCAGCGCCAGGATTGGGGGGGTGGCTGAAGCTTTCTTT.

This clone was seen once. The chain recombines TRBV6-1 with TRBJ1-2; no definite D call. Germline assignment: CDR1 MNHNS and CDR2 SASEGT. CDR3 size: 16 residues. V was pared by 3 bases and J by 8 bases, with 22 bases between. The CDR3 reads CASSETRARPTGGYTF. CDR3 bases: TGTGCCAGCAGTGAGACCCGGGCCCGACCCACGGGAGGCTACACCTTC.

Concerning this clone itself: In the same sample, other DNA sequences code for this CDR3. The chain couples TRBV3-1 (or the pseudogene TRBV3-2) to TRBJ1-1; D perhaps matches TRBD1 (5 bases). Germline-derived CDR1 and CDR2 are LGHDT and YNNKEL (reference sequence). The CDR3 runs 11 residues. Between the trimmed V and J ends, which lost 1 base and 8 bases, there was a span of 5 bases. The CDR3 sequence is CASSQAGEAFF. CDR3 DNA: TGTGCCAGCAGCCAAGCAGGGGAAGCTTTCTTT.

V gene TRBV5-1 combines with J gene TRBJ2-5; perhaps TRBD1 as D (5 bases). CDR1 and CDR2 from the germline V gene are SGHRS and YFSETQ. Trimming removed 2 bases from V and 5 bases from J, with 13 bases in between. This CDR3 is 14 amino acids long. In DNA, the CDR3 is TGCGCCAGCAGCTTTTCTACTGCAGGGGAGACCCAGTACTTC. Translation gives CASSFSTAGETQYF.

The sample holds a few counts of this clone. The chain is built from TRBV7-9 and TRBJ2-3; TRBD2 agrees at 13 bases. The V gene end was trimmed by 5 bases and the J gene end by 3 bases; junction bases not matched to a gene: 14. The germline V gene encodes CDR1 SEHNR and CDR2 FQNEAQ (reference sequence). The CDR3 covers 19 residues. As DNA, the CDR3 is TGTGCCAGCAGCGCGGGACAGACTAGACTAGCGGGAGGTACAGATACGCAGTATTTT. Translated: CASSAGQTRLAGGTDTQYF.

The J gene is TRBJ2-2, the V gene TRBV29-1; D is possibly TRBD2 (6 bases). V lost 5 bases and J lost 6, with 10 bases in between. Germline CDR1 is SQVTM and CDR2 is ANQGSEA. This CDR3 is built from 12 residues. The CDR3 spells CSVQGGPGELFF. The DNA for the CDR3 is TGCAGCGTTCAGGGAGGACCCGGGGAGCTGTTTTTT.

V is TRBV29-1 and J is TRBJ1-4; D might be TRBD1 (6 bases). Germline-derived CDR1 and CDR2 are SQVTM and ANQGSEA. CDR3 size: 17 residues. The ends were cut back, 5 bases at V and 4 bases at J, with 23 bases in the middle. DNA for the CDR3: TGCAGCGTTCCCCTCCCCGCAGGGGAAGGCTTTAATGAAAAACTGTTTTTT. This codes for CSVPLPAGEGFNEKLFF.

The rearrangement uses TRBV3-1 (or the pseudogene TRBV3-2) and TRBJ1-6, with a possible D match to TRBD1 (5 bases). There are 15 residues in the CDR3. CDR1 is LGHDT and CDR2 is YNNKEL in the germline V gene (reference sequence). V lost 4 bases to trimming and J lost 10 bases, with 17 bases between them. CDR3 DNA: TGTGCCAGCAGCCCGACGAGGACACACGAATCACCCCTCCACTTT. Protein product: CASSPTRTHESPLHF.

The rearrangement uses TRBV3-1 (or the pseudogene TRBV3-2) and TRBJ1-6; 8 nucleotides match TRBD1. CDR1 and CDR2 (germline): LGHDT, YNNKEL (reference sequence). V shed 2 bases, J shed 8 bases, and the junction held 5 bases outside the gene matches. The CDR3 consists of 15 residues. The CDR3: CASSQFDRGDSPLHF. Written as DNA, the CDR3 is TGTGCCAGCAGCCAATTTGACAGGGGTGATTCACCCCTCCACTTT.

The CDR3 here is CASSPPDSFEQYF. In DNA, the CDR3 is TGTGCCAGCAGCCCCCCGGACAGCTTCGAGCAGTACTTC. The V call is TRBV11-2, the J call TRBJ2-7; perhaps TRBD1 as D (6 bases). V was shortened by 5 bases and J by 6 bases, with 14 bases between the two germline ends. Germline CDR1 and CDR2: SGHAT and FQNNGV. This CDR3 comprises 13 residues.

Only a few counts were recorded for this clone. This chain links TRBV28 with TRBJ2-7; D is perhaps TRBD2 (5 bases). Trimming removed 5 bases at V and 4 bases at J, with 12 bases between. The CDR3 covers 13 residues. Per the germline V gene, CDR1 is MDHEN and CDR2 is SYDVKM. The CDR3 region has the DNA TGTGCCAGCAGTGACACCCGGGGTTACGAGCAGTACTTC. Translating gives CASSDTRGYEQYF.

The chain employs TRBV4-3 and TRBJ1-1, with D tentatively TRBD1 (6 bases). The CDR3 runs to 13 residues. V was pared by 4 bases and J by 2 bases, with 8 bases between. Germline values: CDR1 LGHNA, CDR2 YSLEER. The CDR3 here is CASSPTGNTEAFF. The CDR3 DNA sequence: TGCGCCAGCAGCCCGACAGGAAACACTGAAGCTTTCTTT.